This TCR beta chain came from a study of blood T cell repertoires in COVID-19. Study context: The United States, Italy and Spain provided the acute and convalescent COVID-19 samples. Sources were T cells, B-cell-depleted T cells, or PBMCs; the material itself was cDNA or gDNA.

Germline V lookup: CDR1 SGHRS, CDR2 YFSETQ. The V segment lost 1 base and the J segment 14 bases; nucleotides outside the gene matches: 14. CDR3 length: 16 amino acids. Per the authors' pipeline: It was from reference gene primer amplification that nucleated cell counts were estimated. TCRdb's copy holds only in-frame clones and misses some; the assay was immunoSEQ multiplex PCR. That table supplies the V and J calls and clone size; D and trimming were determined from the DNA. The sample carries tens of thousands of clones, approximately 89% recorded once. The sequence came from a man in his sixties with active COVID-19. The chain couples TRBV5-1 to TRBJ1-6; 8 bases are a match to TRBD1. The sample was peripheral blood. The CDR3 bases are TGCGCCAGCAGCTTGCAGGGGGCCCCTAAGGAGACAACCCTCCACTTT. It codes for CASSLQGAPKETTLHF.